The 14 T cell receptor beta chains in this list originate from one sample, sequenced in a study of vaccination effects on CD4 cells after COVID-19. Profiled with immunoSEQ multiplex PCR; TCRdb holds only in-frame clones, not every one. This sample has around 53,000 clones, with 74% found just once. The culture ran for 10 days, and then CD4+ T cells were isolated. This person caught SARS-CoV-2 sometime from March to December 2020, and PCR testing confirmed the infection. Two doses of BNT162b2 or mRNA-1273 vaccine were administered to participants. No antigen has been identified for these receptors. The specimen was CD4+ T cells from PBMCs cultured without peptide, collected after COVID-19 vaccination. These receptors originate from a human donor who had a prior SARS-CoV-2 infection.

V usage is TRBV7-9 and J usage is TRBJ1-1; D unclear. CDR1 is SEHNR, CDR2 FQNEAQ, per germline (reference sequence). The CDR3 length is 14 residues. The V gene lost 1 base and the J gene lost 4 bases, with 10 bases spanning the gap. CDR3 sequence: CASSLESGGTEAFF. The CDR3 bases are TGTGCCAGCAGCTTAGAGTCGGGCGGCACTGAAGCTTTCTTT.

The chain carries TRBV9 and TRBJ2-5; 11 bases agree with TRBD2. The trim removed 4 bases at V and 5 bases at J, leaving 7 bases unmatched. CDR1 is SGDLS and CDR2 is YYNGEE in the germline V gene. There are 15 residues in the CDR3. CDR3: CASSPRASGRETQYF. For the CDR3, the DNA is TGTGCCAGCAGCCCTCGGGCTAGCGGGAGGGAGACCCAGTACTTC.

The V call is TRBV11-3, the J call TRBJ1-1; 7 bases are shared with TRBD1. This CDR3 has 13 amino acids. V lost 5 bases, J lost 6 bases, and 6 bases stayed unmatched. Germline CDR1 and CDR2: SGHNT and YENEEA. CDR3 coding DNA: TGTGCCAGCAGCCCAGACAGGGAGTCTGAAGCTTTCTTT. Encoded protein: CASSPDRESEAFF.

The chain joins TRBV5-4 to TRBJ2-3; D is unresolved. Germline V gives CDR1 SGHNT, CDR2 YYREEE (reference sequence). V was clipped by 4 bases and J by 2 bases, with 8 bases between them. The CDR3 has 13 amino acids. The CDR3 loop reads CASSATSTDTQYF. As DNA, the CDR3 is TGTGCCAGCAGCGCTACCTCCACAGATACGCAGTATTTT.

The J gene is TRBJ2-1, the V gene TRBV24-1, with D maybe TRBD1 (5 bases). V lost 6 bases, J lost 12 bases, and 11 bases lay in between. The CDR3 runs to 11 residues. Germline assignment: CDR1 KGHDR and CDR2 SFDVKD. CDR3 protein: CATSSRGGQFF. DNA for the CDR3: TGTGCCACCAGTAGTAGGGGCGGGCAGTTCTTC.

The chain couples TRBV27 to TRBJ2-2, with no clear D. This CDR3 spans 14 amino acids. In germline, CDR1 is MNHEY, CDR2 SMNVEV (reference sequence). Trimming removed 6 bases from V and 5 bases from J, with 13 bases in between. This CDR3 is CASRMLSTTGELFF. CDR3 DNA: TGTGCCAGCAGGATGCTCTCAACTACCGGGGAGCTGTTTTTT.

Details on this clone: One end of the junction fails to match germline, which may point to a read error. The chain uses TRBV10-1 and TRBJ1-6; D is ambiguous. Germline V gives CDR1 WNHNN, CDR2 SYGVQD (reference sequence). The CDR3 is made up of 12 amino acids. DNA of the CDR3: TGCGCCAGCAGACACTATGATTCACCCCTCCACTTT. This translates into CASRHYDSPLHF.

The sample holds a few counts of this clone. The gene calls are TRBV27 and TRBJ2-2, with D unclear. V lost 6 bases and J 1 base, leaving 9 bases between the germline ends. Germline V lookup: CDR1 MNHEY, CDR2 SMNVEV (reference sequence). The CDR3 extends over 14 amino acids. The CDR3 bases are TGTGCCAGCAGAGTAGGGCGGAACACCGGGGAGCTGTTTTTT. This encodes CASRVGRNTGELFF.

V is TRBV18 and J is TRBJ2-7, with 8 positions matching TRBD1. Per the germline V gene, CDR1 is KGHSH and CDR2 is LQKENI. This CDR3 is built from 17 residues. The ends lost 3 bases at V and 1 base at J; junction bases unmatched: 11. For the CDR3, the DNA is TGTGCCAGCTCACCTGGCCCAGGGACAGGTCAATCCTACGAGCAGTACTTC. Translation: CASSPGPGTGQSYEQYF. The whole variable domain, filled in from reference TRBV18 and TRBJ2-7, reads NAGVMQNPRHLVRRRGQEARLRCSPMKGHSHVYWYRQLPEEGLKFMVYLQKENIIDESGMPKERFSAEFPKEGPSILRIQQVVRGDSAAYFCASSPGPGTGQSYEQYFGPGTRLTVT.

This clone came up a few times. The V and J genes are TRBV12-3 or TRBV12-4 and TRBJ1-5; TRBD1 might be the D (5 bases). V lost 5 bases, J lost 5 bases, and 10 bases lay in between. The CDR3 is made up of 13 amino acids. This CDR3 is CASSKTEYQPQHF. The CDR3 bases are TGTGCCAGCAGTAAGACAGAGTATCAGCCCCAGCATTTT.

This chain uses TRBV30 with TRBJ1-1; 8 bases line up with TRBD1. The CDR3 has 13 amino acids. Unmatched junction bases numbered 6, after V lost 3 bases and J lost 6 bases. Germline-derived CDR1 and CDR2 are GTSNPN and SVGIG (reference sequence). The CDR3 DNA sequence: TGTGCCTGGAGGGTGTCAGGGGGCGCTGAAGCTTTCTTT. It translates to CAWRVSGGAEAFF.

The chain is built from TRBV4-1 and TRBJ2-1; 13 positions match TRBD2. Trimming cost V 3 bases and J 7 bases; bases outside gene matches: 6. The CDR3 runs to 16 residues. Per germline, CDR1 MGHRA and CDR2 YSYEKL. As DNA, the CDR3 is TGCGCCAGCAGCCAGCCCGGGACTAGCGGGATGAATGAGCAGTTCTTC. Translated, it gives CASSQPGTSGMNEQFF.

The chain combines TRBV4-2 with TRBJ1-3, with TRBD1 as a possible D gene (5 bases). The CDR3 contains 16 residues. Between the trimmed V and J ends, which lost 1 base and 0 bases, there was a span of 10 bases. Germline CDR1 LGHNA, CDR2 YNFKEQ. Written as DNA, the CDR3 is TGTGCCAGCAGCCAAGGACAGCCTACCTCTGGAAACACCATATATTTT. Protein product: CASSQGQPTSGNTIYF.

The chain uses TRBV3-1 (or the pseudogene TRBV3-2) and TRBJ2-1, with 9 positions matching TRBD1. The CDR3 extends over 16 amino acids. J lost 5 bases, V lost 4 bases, and 9 bases had no gene match. Germline CDR1 reads LGHDT; CDR2 reads YNNKEL (reference sequence). The CDR3 nucleotides are TGTGCCAGCAGCCCCTCCATGGGACAGGGCCACAATGAGCAGTTCTTC. Amino acid sequence: CASSPSMGQGHNEQFF.